These T cell receptor beta chains were read from a single sample in a study of technical replicates of blood from several donors. Assay used: immunoSEQ multiplex PCR; TCRdb lists only in-frame clones, some missing. The data show tens of thousands of clones, approximately 92% seen once. Sample: T cells isolated from PBMCs. These receptors were taken from a human donor in good health. CDR3s include the opening cysteine and the closing phenylalanine or tryptophan. Fields, in order: J gene, D gene, clone size, V gene, CDR3 length, CDR3 DNA, CDR3 protein. The D gene is left open where the match is weak. Clone size is shown for a subset of rows, as once, few, many or a class of expanded clone.

TRBJ2-3	TRBD2	.	TRBV14	19	TGTGCCAGCAGCCAAGATAAGCGGGGACTAGCGGGAGAAATTTTTACGCAGTATTTT	CASSQDKRGLAGEIFTQYF
TRBJ2-2	.	.	TRBV6-5	15	TGTGCCAGCACCGAGAGACAGGTTTCCACCGGGGAGCTGTTTTTT	CASTERQVSTGELFF
TRBJ2-7	TRBD1	.	TRBV19	15	TGTGCCAGTAGTATTGAAGCACAGGGGATCTACGAGCAGTACTTC	CASSIEAQGIYEQYF
TRBJ1-5	TRBD1	.	TRBV9	14	TGTGCCAGCAGCGTAACAGGGGGCCTTCAGCCCCAGCATTTT	CASSVTGGLQPQHF
TRBJ1-5	.	.	TRBV19	14	TGTGCCAGTAGTGTGACCCCGCGGGATCAGCCCCAGCATTTT	CASSVTPRDQPQHF
TRBJ2-3	.	.	TRBV2	14	TGTGCCAAGCCCACTAGACCGTTCACAGATACGCAGTATTTT	CAKPTRPFTDTQYF
TRBJ2-7	TRBD1	.	TRBV19	15	TGTGCCAGTAGTGCAGGACAGGCCAGCTCCTACGAGCAGTACTTC	CASSAGQASSYEQYF
TRBJ1-1	.	few	TRBV15	15	TGTGCCACCAGCACGCGGGGGCGGGTGGACACTGAAGCTTTCTTT	CATSTRGRVDTEAFF
TRBJ1-1	TRBD1	few	TRBV11-2	14	TGTGCCAGCAGCACGGGACAGGGGAGCACTGAAGCTTTCTTT	CASSTGQGSTEAFF
TRBJ2-3	.	.	TRBV6-1	15	TGTGCCAGCAGTACACTGACAAGATCCACAGATACGCAGTATTTT	CASSTLTRSTDTQYF
TRBJ2-3	TRBD1	.	TRBV19	15	TGTGCCAGTAGTTTGGACAGGGGGCTGGGGGATACGCAGTATTTT	CASSLDRGLGDTQYF
TRBJ1-2	.	.	TRBV6-1	13	TGTGCCAGCAGCGCTGGACAGCACTATGGCTACACCTTC	CASSAGQHYGYTF
TRBJ2-7	TRBD2	.	TRBV19	16	TGTGCCAGTAGTATAGTATTTGGACTAGCTAGCTACGAGCAGTACTTC	CASSIVFGLASYEQYF
TRBJ2-1	.	.	TRBV7-9	12	TGTGCCAGCAGCTTAGATCTCAATGAGCAGTTCTTC	CASSLDLNEQFF
TRBJ2-1	TRBD2	.	TRBV28	14	TGTGCCAGCTCAGGACTAGGGGTTCCGGTTGAGCAGTTCTTC	CASSGLGVPVEQFF
TRBJ1-3	TRBD1	once	TRBV9	15	TGTGCCAGCAGCGTCGGGGACAGCTCTGGAAACACCATATATTTT	CASSVGDSSGNTIYF
TRBJ2-3	TRBD2	.	TRBV5-1	17	TGCGCCAGCAGCCGGACTAGCGGGAGGAGGGAAACAGATACGCAGTATTTT	CASSRTSGRRETDTQYF
TRBJ2-3	TRBD2	.	TRBV7-9	16	TGTGCCAGCAGCCCAGGGAGGACTAGCGGAGCCGATACGCAGTATTTT	CASSPGRTSGADTQYF
TRBJ2-1	TRBD1	.	TRBV5-4	14	TGTGCCAGCAAGGACGGGTACAGGGGTAATGAGCAGTTCTTC	CASKDGYRGNEQFF
TRBJ2-1	TRBD2	.	TRBV13	14	TGTGCCAGCAGCCGGGGGGGCTCCTACAATGAGCAGTTCTTC	CASSRGGSYNEQFF
TRBJ1-4	TRBD1	.	TRBV28	13	TGTGCCAGCAGTCCCCCCTCTCGACAGGGACTGTTTTTT	CASSPPSRQGLFF
TRBJ1-2	.	.	TRBV27	11	TGTGCCAGCAGGGACAATTGGGGCTACACCTTC	CASRDNWGYTF
TRBJ2-7	TRBD1	.	TRBV9	14	TGTGCCAGCAGCGATACAGGGGGACCCTACGAGCAGTACTTC	CASSDTGGPYEQYF
TRBJ2-5	.	.	TRBV7-9	15	TGTGCCAGCAGCTTATGGGCGGGATCCGTAGAGACCCAGTACTTC	CASSLWAGSVETQYF
TRBJ1-2	.	.	TRBV7-9	14	TGTGCCAGCAGTATCAGAAGGGGGGGGTATGGCTACACCTTC	CASSIRRGGYGYTF
TRBJ2-3	.	once	TRBV6-5	15	TGTGCCAGCATCCACCTCGGGGGTAGCACAGATACGCAGTATTTT	CASIHLGGSTDTQYF
TRBJ2-1	.	.	TRBV7-3	17	TGTGCCAGCAGCTTAAAGTCCGAAATGAGCTCCTACAATGAGCAGTTCTTC	CASSLKSEMSSYNEQFF
TRBJ2-1	TRBD2	.	TRBV11-3	13	TGTGCCAGCGGGCGGGGGTTATACAATGAGCAGTTCTTC	CASGRGLYNEQFF
TRBJ2-3	TRBD2	.	TRBV9	17	TGTGCCAGCAGCGTAGGGAGTAGCGGGAGGAGCACAGATACGCAGTATTTT	CASSVGSSGRSTDTQYF
TRBJ2-2	.	.	TRBV10-3	15	TGTGCCATCAGCCTGGACACCACGAACACCGGGGAGCTGTTTTTT	CAISLDTTNTGELFF
TRBJ2-3	TRBD2	.	TRBV7-6	13	TGTGCCAGCACTCTCTGGCGGGAGGGTACGCAGTATTTT	CASTLWREGTQYF
TRBJ2-1	.	.	TRBV11-2	16	TGTGCCAGCAGCCTACCGGGGGGCCCATCCTACAATGAGCAGTTCTTC	CASSLPGGPSYNEQFF
TRBJ2-7	.	.	TRBV7-9	14	TGTGCCAGCAGCTTAAGAGGGACTTACTACGAGCAGTACTTC	CASSLRGTYYEQYF
TRBJ1-5	TRBD1	.	TRBV7-2	15	TGTGCCAGCAGCTTAATCGCAGGGGGCAGTCAGCCCCAGCATTTT	CASSLIAGGSQPQHF
TRBJ2-4	.	once	TRBV5-8	13	TGTGCCAGCAGGTATACGGGAGTTAACATTCAGTACTTC	CASRYTGVNIQYF
TRBJ2-7	.	.	TRBV29-1	14	TGCAGCGTTGAAGGTCAGGGCACTGCCTACGAGCAGTACTTC	CSVEGQGTAYEQYF
TRBJ2-3	.	.	TRBV7-3	15	TGTGCCAGCAGCTTAACGGGACACCTCACAGATACGCAGTATTTT	CASSLTGHLTDTQYF
TRBJ1-5	.	.	TRBV4-3	15	TGCGCCAGCAGCCAAGATACCGGGTCCAATCAGCCCCAGCATTTT	CASSQDTGSNQPQHF
TRBJ2-1	.	.	TRBV27	13	TGTGCCAGCAGTTTAGTAGTCTACAATGAGCAGTTCTTC	CASSLVVYNEQFF
TRBJ1-1	.	.	TRBV7-8	12	TGTGCCAGCAGTCGGCCGGGGGTTGAAGCTTTCTTT	CASSRPGVEAFF
TRBJ2-7	TRBD1	once	TRBV25-1	15	TGTGCCAGCAGTCCATCCGGGACAGGCGACTACGAGCAGTACTTC	CASSPSGTGDYEQYF
TRBJ2-5	.	once	TRBV28	15	TGTGCCCTCTCCCCGGCCAGGGGCAATCAAGAGACCCAGTACTTC	CALSPARGNQETQYF
TRBJ2-3	.	.	TRBV5-6	16	TGTGCCAGCACCAGAATCCTAGCAGCGCGCACAGATACGCAGTATTTT	CASTRILAARTDTQYF
TRBJ1-1	TRBD1	once	TRBV10-3	13	TGTGCCACTCGGAAGGGGGCAGATACTGAAGCTTTCTTT	CATRKGADTEAFF
TRBJ1-5	.	.	TRBV27	14	TGTGCCAGCAGTCTCATTGGGGGCCATCAGCCCCAGCATTTT	CASSLIGGHQPQHF
TRBJ2-2	TRBD2	.	TRBV25-1	14	TGTGCCACCCCAAGCGGGAGTGGTACCGGGGAGCTGTTTTTT	CATPSGSGTGELFF
TRBJ1-1	.	.	TRBV30	10	TGTGCCTGGAGTGCCCGTCGGGCTTTCTTT	CAWSARRAFF
TRBJ1-1	TRBD1	.	TRBV10-3	15	TGTGCCATCAGTGCGATACAGGGGGCGAACACTGAAGCTTTCTTT	CAISAIQGANTEAFF
TRBJ2-5	.	.	TRBV4-1	16	TGCGCCAGCAGCCACCGTCCCAAAGCGTCTCAAGAGACCCAGTACTTC	CASSHRPKASQETQYF